This section outlines one T cell receptor (beta chain) sequence together with its context. The data originate from a study of blood T cell repertoires in COVID-19. Study context: In each case, the material was cDNA or gDNA derived from T cells, B-cell-depleted T cells, or PBMCs.

Those enrolled in Seattle joined during active infection and were followed longitudinally afterward. Per the authors' pipeline: Amplified reference gene primers provided the basis for estimating nucleated cell counts. Measured with immunoSEQ multiplex PCR; TCRdb has only the in-frame clones, and not every one. Clonal size and the V and J genes are those of that table, whereas D and trimming came from the DNA. This sample has approximately 110,000 clones, with more than 80% found just once. The receptor was derived from a woman older than 75 with COVID-19, enrolled during active disease. The specimen sequenced was peripheral blood.

CDR3: CASRLQGGDQETQYF. The DNA of the CDR3 is TGTGCCAGCAGGCTACAAGGGGGCGATCAAGAGACCCAGTACTTC. V is TRBV2 and J is TRBJ2-5; 7 bases align to TRBD1. The CDR3 sequence is 15 residues long. Germline lookup yields CDR1 SNHLY and CDR2 FYNNEI. V gave up 6 bases and J gave up 2 bases; unmatched junction bases: 9.